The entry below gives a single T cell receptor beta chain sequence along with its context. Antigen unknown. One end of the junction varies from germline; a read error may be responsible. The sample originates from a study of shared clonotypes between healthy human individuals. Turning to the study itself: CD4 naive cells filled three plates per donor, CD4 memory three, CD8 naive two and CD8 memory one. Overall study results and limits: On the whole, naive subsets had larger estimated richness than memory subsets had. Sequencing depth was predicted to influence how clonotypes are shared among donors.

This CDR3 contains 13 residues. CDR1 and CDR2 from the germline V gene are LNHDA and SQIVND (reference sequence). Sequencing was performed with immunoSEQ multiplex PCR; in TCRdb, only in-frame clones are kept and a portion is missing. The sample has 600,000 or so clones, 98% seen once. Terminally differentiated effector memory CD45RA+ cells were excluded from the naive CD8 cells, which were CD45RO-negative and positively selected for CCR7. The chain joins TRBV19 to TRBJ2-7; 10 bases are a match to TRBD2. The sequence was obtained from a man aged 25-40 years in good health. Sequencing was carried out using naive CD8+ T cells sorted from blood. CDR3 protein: CASSIAGGYEQYF. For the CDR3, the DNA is TGTGCCAGTAGCATAGCGGGGGGCTACGAGCAGTACTTC.